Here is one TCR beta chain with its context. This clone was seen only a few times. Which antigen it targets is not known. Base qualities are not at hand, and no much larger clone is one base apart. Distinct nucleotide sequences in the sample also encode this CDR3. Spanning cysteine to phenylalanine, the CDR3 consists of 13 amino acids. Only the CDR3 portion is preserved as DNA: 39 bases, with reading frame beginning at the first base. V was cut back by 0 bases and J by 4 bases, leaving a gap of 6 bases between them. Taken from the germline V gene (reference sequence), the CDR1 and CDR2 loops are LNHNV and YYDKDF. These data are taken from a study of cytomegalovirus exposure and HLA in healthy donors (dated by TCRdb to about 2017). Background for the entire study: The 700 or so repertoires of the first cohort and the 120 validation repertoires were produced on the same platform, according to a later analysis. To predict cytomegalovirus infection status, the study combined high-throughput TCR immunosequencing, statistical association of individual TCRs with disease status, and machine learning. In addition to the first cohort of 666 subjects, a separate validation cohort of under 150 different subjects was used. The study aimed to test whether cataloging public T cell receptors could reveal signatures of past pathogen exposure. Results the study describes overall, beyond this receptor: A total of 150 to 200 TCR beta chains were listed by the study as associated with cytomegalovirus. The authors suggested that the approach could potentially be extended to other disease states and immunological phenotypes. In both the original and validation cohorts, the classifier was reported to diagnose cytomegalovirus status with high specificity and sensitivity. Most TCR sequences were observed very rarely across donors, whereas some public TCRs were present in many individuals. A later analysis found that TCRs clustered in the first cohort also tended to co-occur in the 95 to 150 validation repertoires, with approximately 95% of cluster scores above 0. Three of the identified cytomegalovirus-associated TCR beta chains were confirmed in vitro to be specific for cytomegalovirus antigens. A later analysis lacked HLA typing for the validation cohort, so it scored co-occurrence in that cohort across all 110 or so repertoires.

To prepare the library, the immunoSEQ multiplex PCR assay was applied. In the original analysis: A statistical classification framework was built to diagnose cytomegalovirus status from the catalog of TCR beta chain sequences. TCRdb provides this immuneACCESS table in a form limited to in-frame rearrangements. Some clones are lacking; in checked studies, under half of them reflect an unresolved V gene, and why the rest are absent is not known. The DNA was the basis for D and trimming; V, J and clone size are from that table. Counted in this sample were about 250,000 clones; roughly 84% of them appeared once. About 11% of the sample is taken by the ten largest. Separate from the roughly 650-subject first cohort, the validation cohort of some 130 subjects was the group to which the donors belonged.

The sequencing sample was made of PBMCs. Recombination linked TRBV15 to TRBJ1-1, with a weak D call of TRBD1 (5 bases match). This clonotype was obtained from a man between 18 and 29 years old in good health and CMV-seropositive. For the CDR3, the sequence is CATSRERGTEAFF. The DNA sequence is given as TGTGCCACCAGCAGAGAAAGGGGCACTGAAGCTTTCTTT.